The TCR beta chain under discussion was sequenced for a study of tumor and adjacent non-tumor tissue in lung cancer. Three rounds of nested PCR, following a modified ARM-PCR protocol, produced the TCRbeta library. Via MiXCR, TCRdb re-called the multiplex PCR reads, giving one row per CDR3 protein. The top ten hold 15% to 20% of the sample, which has some 100,000 distinct CDR3 sequences, roughly three fifths seen once. V was clipped by 1 base and J by 1 base, with 10 bases between them. CDR3 size: 15 residues. CDR1 and CDR2 (germline): DFQATT, SNEGSKA (reference sequence). This clonotype was detected only a few times. RNA was extracted from bulk tissue without any cell sorting. More than 3 cm separated this lung sample from the edge of the tumor.

The sequence came from a man aged 55 to 70 with non-small cell lung cancer. The rearrangement uses TRBV20-1 and TRBJ2-2; no reliable D call. Sequencing was carried out using distant non-tumor lung tissue. The CDR3 region is CSARGRHQNTGELFF. The CDR3 nucleotides are TGCAGTGCTAGAGGCCGACACCAGAACACCGGGGAGCTGTTTTTT.